The rows below give T cell receptor beta chains drawn from one sample of a study of blood T cell repertoires in COVID-19. This table comes from immunoSEQ multiplex PCR, and its TCRdb copy is limited to in-frame clones, with some not included. The sample includes approximately 260,000 clones, 88% seen only once; the top ten take over 1%. The sequencing input was PBMCs or T cells enriched from blood (not recorded which). The receptors shown here come from a woman aged 40 to 50 with acute COVID-19. The CDR3 runs from the conserved cysteine through the conserved F or W. A D gene is named only where the DNA matches it firmly. Clone size is stated in some rows and not others, as once, few, many or a class when expanded.

>.|.|TRBJ2-5|TRBV5-4
CASSLPGHQETQYF
TGTGCCAGCAGCTTGCCAGGACATCAAGAGACCCAGTACTTC
>.|.|TRBJ1-2|TRBV25-1
CASSESAGPYGYTF
TGTGCCAGCAGTGAGTCAGCAGGGCCGTATGGCTACACCTTC
>.|.|TRBJ2-2|TRBV12-3/TRBV12-4
CASSLRVTGELFF
TGTGCCAGCAGTTTACGGGTAACCGGGGAGCTGTTTTTT
>.|TRBD1|TRBJ2-1|TRBV9
CASSVGDRGNEQFF
TGTGCCAGCAGCGTAGGTGACAGGGGGAATGAGCAGTTCTTC
>once|.|TRBJ2-7|TRBV10-3
CAISLAEGHEQYF
TGTGCCATCAGTCTTGCCGAGGGCCACGAGCAGTACTTC
>.|.|TRBJ2-7|TRBV3-1/TRBV3-2
CASSQDPGYYEQYF
TGTGCCAGCAGCCAAGACCCCGGTTACTACGAGCAGTACTTC
>.|.|TRBJ2-3|TRBV19
CASSVPTTDTQYF
TGTGCCAGTAGTGTTCCGACTACAGATACGCAGTATTTT
>.|TRBD2|TRBJ2-1|TRBV6-4
CASSMTSGRENEQFF
TGTGCCAGCTCTATGACTAGCGGGAGGGAAAATGAGCAGTTCTTC
>.|TRBD1|TRBJ1-1|TRBV16
CASSQGQIEAFF
TGTGCCAGCAGCCAGGGACAGATTGAAGCTTTCTTT
>.|.|TRBJ1-2|TRBV7-9
CASSPHHRDGYTF
TGTGCCAGCAGCCCTCACCACAGGGATGGCTACACCTTC
>.|.|TRBJ2-1|TRBV7-2
CASSPPVRYNEQFF
TGTGCCAGCAGCCCCCCTGTCCGGTACAATGAGCAGTTCTTC
>once|TRBD2|TRBJ2-7|TRBV24-1
CATSEAGVITKQYF
TGTGCCACCAGTGAGGCGGGAGTTATTACGAAGCAGTACTTC
>.|.|TRBJ2-7|TRBV9
CASSFSGYEQYF
TGTGCCAGCAGCTTCAGCGGCTACGAGCAGTACTTC
>.|.|TRBJ1-2|TRBV19
CASSIGGGSYGYTF
TGTGCCAGTAGTATTGGGGGGGGTAGCTATGGCTACACCTTC
>.|TRBD1|TRBJ2-7|TRBV2
CASGKGTGTSTSSYEQYF
TGTGCCAGCGGAAAGGGGACAGGGACATCAACGAGCTCCTACGAGCAGTACTTC
>.|.|TRBJ2-6|TRBV9
CASSPLRTSYSGANVLTF
TGTGCCAGCAGCCCTCTTAGAACCTCTTACTCTGGGGCCAACGTCCTGACTTTC
>.|.|TRBJ2-3|TRBV6-5
CASRRDAGTDTQYF
TGTGCCAGCAGGAGGGATGCCGGGACAGATACGCAGTATTTT
>.|.|TRBJ1-4|TRBV5-1
CASSVTGTNEKLFF
TGCGCCAGCAGCGTGACGGGAACTAATGAAAAACTGTTTTTT
>.|.|TRBJ2-3|TRBV19
CASSIREPPAYF
TGTGCCAGTAGTATTCGGGAGCCACCCGCGTATTTT
>once|TRBD1|TRBJ2-1|TRBV27
CASNTGAEVGEQFF
TGTGCCAGCAATACAGGGGCCGAAGTGGGTGAGCAGTTCTTC
>.|.|TRBJ1-1|TRBV2
CASRQDGGGNTEAFF
TGTGCCAGCAGGCAAGATGGGGGGGGGAACACTGAAGCTTTCTTT
>.|.|TRBJ1-2|TRBV27
CASSRIGQSYGYTF
TGTGCCAGCAGTAGAATCGGACAGTCCTATGGCTACACCTTC
>.|.|TRBJ1-1|TRBV5-6
CASSRGQQGTKAFF
TGTGCCAGCAGCCGAGGACAGCAGGGTACTAAAGCTTTCTTT
>.|.|TRBJ2-1|TRBV6-5
CASSYGGYNEQFF
TGTGCCAGCAGTTACGGCGGCTACAATGAGCAGTTCTTC
>.|TRBD2|TRBJ2-3|TRBV5-1
CASSLLAGGSDTQYF
TGCGCCAGCAGCTTGCTAGCGGGAGGCTCAGATACGCAGTATTTT
>.|TRBD1|TRBJ2-7|TRBV10-3
CAIAGQGALYEQYF
TGTGCCATCGCAGGACAGGGGGCGTTGTACGAGCAGTACTTC
>.|TRBD2|TRBJ2-1|TRBV28
CASSSSAGGPSYNEQFF
TGTGCCAGCAGTTCCTCAGCGGGAGGGCCCTCCTATAATGAGCAGTTCTTC
>.|.|TRBJ1-5|TRBV24-1
CATAGEGQPQHF
TGTGCCACGGCAGGGGAAGGGCAGCCCCAGCATTTT
>.|TRBD1|TRBJ1-5|TRBV4-3
CASSQDVGTDSNQPQHF
TGCGCCAGCAGCCAAGATGTAGGGACAGATAGCAATCAGCCCCAGCATTTT
>.|.|TRBJ1-4|TRBV15
CATSRDREKLFF
TGTGCCACCAGCAGAGATCGGGAAAAACTGTTTTTT
>.|.|TRBJ1-2|TRBV19
CASSSRTVQGYTF
TGTGCCAGTAGTAGTCGGACAGTTCAGGGCTACACCTTC
>.|.|TRBJ2-1|TRBV27
CASSLSSGSYNEQFF
TGTGCCAGCAGTTTATCGTCAGGGTCCTACAATGAGCAGTTCTTC
>.|TRBD1|TRBJ2-7|TRBV24-1
CATRDRVVEQYF
TGTGCCACCAGGGACAGGGTTGTCGAGCAGTACTTC
>.|TRBD1|TRBJ1-5|TRBV12-3/TRBV12-4
CASKQGRNQPQHF
TGTGCCAGCAAACAGGGGCGCAATCAGCCCCAGCATTTT
>few|.|TRBJ2-5|TRBV7-9
CASSLVNSETQYF
TGTGCCAGCAGCTTAGTGAATAGTGAGACCCAGTACTTC
>.|.|TRBJ1-2|TRBV24-1
CATSDTTGSFLDYTF
TGTGCCACCAGTGATACTACAGGGTCCTTTCTTGACTACACCTTC
>once|.|TRBJ1-1|TRBV28
CASSSPRGLQGTEAFF
TGTGCCAGCAGTTCCCCCCGGGGCCTACAGGGCACTGAAGCTTTCTTT
>.|.|TRBJ1-1|TRBV6-2/TRBV6-3
CASSWSRGTTEAFF
TGTGCCAGCAGTTGGAGTAGGGGTACCACTGAAGCTTTCTTT
>.|TRBD1|TRBJ1-1|TRBV7-9
CASRTGGGIGTEAFF
TGTGCCAGCAGAACAGGGGGCGGAATAGGTACTGAAGCTTTCTTT
>.|.|TRBJ1-4|TRBV11-2
CASSPSSGVGEKLFF
TGTGCCAGCAGCCCCTCTTCAGGGGTAGGTGAAAAACTGTTTTTT
>.|.|TRBJ2-5|TRBV5-4
CASSLRETQYF
TGTGCCAGCAGCCTAAGAGAGACCCAGTACTTC
>.|.|TRBJ2-7|TRBV4-2
CASSQDWQGSTYEQYF
TGTGCCAGCAGCCAAGATTGGCAGGGGTCGACCTACGAGCAGTACTTC
>.|.|TRBJ2-5|TRBV2
CASSEVRGETQYF
TGTGCCAGCAGTGAGGTCAGGGGCGAGACCCAGTACTTC
>once|.|TRBJ2-7|TRBV28
CASSSLQGYEQYF
TGTGCCAGCAGTTCCTTACAGGGCTACGAGCAGTACTTC
>.|.|TRBJ1-5|TRBV28
CASTSQQGGRNQPQHF
TGTGCCAGCACCTCACAACAGGGCGGGCGCAATCAGCCCCAGCATTTT
>few|TRBD1|TRBJ1-5|TRBV30
CAWSGGQGNQPQHF
TGTGCCTGGAGTGGAGGACAGGGCAATCAGCCCCAGCATTTT